The 14 T cell receptor beta chains listed next were all sequenced from one sample in a study of shared T cell receptors in the human thymus. Assay: immunoSEQ multiplex PCR; the TCRdb copy retains only in-frame clones and omits some. There are 650,000 to 950,000 clones in the sample; roughly 85% occur only once, and 0.008% to 0.011% lies in the top ten. These data were also reused for a study on human thymus T cells.

Sequencing used thymocytes. Receptors originate from a girl less than two years old with a congenital heart defect.

This chain connects TRBV27 to TRBJ2-1; 10 nucleotides match TRBD2. CDR3 length: 18 amino acids. The junction had 11 bases not matched to a gene; V was cut back by 5 bases and J by 1 base. In germline, CDR1 is MNHEY, CDR2 SMNVEV (reference sequence). The CDR3 loop is CASSTSTAGGPSYNEQFF. The CDR3 coding sequence is TGTGCCAGCAGTACCTCAACAGCGGGGGGGCCGTCCTACAATGAGCAGTTCTTC.

CDR3 protein: CASSPISGTSGGLSTDTQYF. The DNA of the CDR3 is TGTGCCAGCAGCCCAATCTCCGGGACTAGCGGGGGGTTGAGCACAGATACGCAGTATTTT. The chain joins TRBV9 to TRBJ2-3, with 15 bases lining up with TRBD2. The length of the CDR3 is 20 residues. The trim removed 4 bases at V and 0 bases at J, leaving 12 bases unmatched. In germline, CDR1 is SGDLS, CDR2 YYNGEE.

In its sample, this clone was seen a few times. The V gene is TRBV6-5, the J gene TRBJ2-7; 7 nucleotides line up with TRBD2. CDR1 and CDR2 (germline): MNHEY, SVGAGI. J was trimmed by 3 bases and V by 8 bases; bases with no gene match: 10. The CDR3 covers 14 residues. The CDR3 nucleotides are TGTGCCAGCGCTAAGAGCGGGGAACTCTACGAGCAGTACTTC. The encoded protein is CASAKSGELYEQYF.

This chain links TRBV5-4 with TRBJ2-7; D possibly corresponds to TRBD2 (6 bases). Deletions cut 1 base from V and 2 bases from J, with 19 bases between. Germline V CDR1 and CDR2: SGHNT, YYREEE (reference sequence). The CDR3 is 17 residues long. The CDR3: CASSLRERRGVTYEQYF. In nucleotides, the CDR3 is TGTGCCAGCAGCTTGCGGGAAAGGCGGGGAGTTACCTACGAGCAGTACTTC.

The chain links TRBV5-6 to TRBJ2-1; D might be TRBD1 (6 bases). Trimming shortened V by 2 bases and J by 3 bases, and 9 bases separated the two germline ends. Germline-derived CDR1 and CDR2 are SGHDT and YYEEEE. The CDR3 contains 14 residues. The chain's CDR3 is CASSFRDIYNEQFF. Written as DNA, the CDR3 is TGTGCCAGCAGCTTCCGGGACATCTACAATGAGCAGTTCTTC.

Here the CDR3 reads CASRETGTGNTIYF. For the CDR3, the DNA is TGTGCCAGCAGAGAGACAGGGACTGGAAACACCATATATTTT. The rearrangement joins TRBV6-5 to TRBJ1-3; TRBD1 matches at 7 bases. Germline V gives CDR1 MNHEY, CDR2 SVGAGI. Trimming at V came to 6 bases and at J to 2 bases, leaving 4 bases not matched to a gene. The CDR3 extends over 14 amino acids.

CDR3 loop: CASSEPGHQMSNQPQHF. The CDR3 region has the DNA TGTGCCAGCAGCGAACCGGGACACCAGATGAGCAATCAGCCCCAGCATTTT. V and J are TRBV28 and TRBJ1-5; D perhaps matches TRBD1 (6 bases). CDR3 size: 17 residues. V gave up 6 bases and J gave up 1 base, with 19 bases separating them. Germline V gene data show CDR1 as MDHEN and CDR2 as SYDVKM. Combining the CDR3 with reference TRBV28 and TRBJ1-5 gives the whole variable domain DVKVTQSSRYLVKRTGEKVFLECVQDMDHENMFWYRQDPGLGLRLIYFSYDVKMKEKGDIPEGYSVSREKKERFSLILESASTNQTSMYLCASSEPGHQMSNQPQHFGDGTRLSIL.

The chain joins TRBV28 to TRBJ1-5; D gene uncertain. With 7 bases removed from V and 4 bases from J, the gap between germline ends came to 20 bases. Germline V gene sequence: CDR1 MDHEN, CDR2 SYDVKM. The CDR3 runs to 16 residues. This CDR3 reads CASTPVLPERNQPQHF. CDR3 sequence (DNA): TGTGCCAGCACCCCTGTCCTACCCGAACGTAATCAGCCCCAGCATTTT.

The CDR3 region is CASSPKRWREQYF. The CDR3 DNA reads TGTGCCAGCAGTCCTAAGAGATGGAGGGAGCAGTACTTC. V is TRBV27 and J is TRBJ2-5, with D perhaps matching TRBD2 (6 bases). V was clipped by 5 bases and J by 11 bases, with 18 bases between them. In germline, CDR1 is MNHEY, CDR2 SMNVEV (reference sequence). This CDR3 is built from 13 residues.

The chain uses TRBV30 and TRBJ2-5; D not certain. TRBJ2-7 explains the end of the DNA better; the J call may be wrong. The CDR3 covers 12 residues. Per germline, CDR1 GTSNPN and CDR2 SVGIG (reference sequence). The CDR3 here is CAWRRNGDEQYF. DNA of the CDR3: TGTGCCTGGAGGAGGAACGGAGACGAGCAGTACTTC.

The chain links TRBV5-4 to TRBJ2-5; 8 bases align to TRBD1. The CDR3 length is 13 residues. CDR1 is SGHNT, CDR2 YYREEE, per germline (reference sequence). Losses at the gene ends were 4 bases for V and 2 bases for J; bases not matched to a gene: 1. CDR3 sequence reads: CASSGDRQETQYF. The CDR3 coding sequence is TGTGCCAGCAGCGGGGACAGGCAAGAGACCCAGTACTTC.

The V call is TRBV18, the J call TRBJ2-1, with 7 nucleotides matching TRBD1. The CDR3 is made up of 16 amino acids. In germline, CDR1 is KGHSH, CDR2 LQKENI. The V segment lost 2 bases and the J segment 7 bases; nucleotides outside the gene matches: 11. The CDR3 bases are TGTGCCAGCTCACCAGTGAGGGGGCGATCGGTTAATGAGCAGTTCTTC. Its translation: CASSPVRGRSVNEQFF. Variable domain in full (rest from reference TRBV18 and TRBJ2-1): NAGVMQNPRHLVRRRGQEARLRCSPMKGHSHVYWYRQLPEEGLKFMVYLQKENIIDESGMPKERFSAEFPKEGPSILRIQQVVRGDSAAYFCASSPVRGRSVNEQFFGPGTRLTVL.

The rearrangement links TRBV28 to TRBJ2-4, with a weak D call TRBD1 (6 bases). The CDR3 sequence is 20 residues long. In germline, CDR1 is MDHEN, CDR2 SYDVKM. V lost 6 bases and J 0 bases, leaving 27 bases between the germline ends. The CDR3 region has the DNA TGTGCCAGCAGCCAGAGATGTAGCAGGCGCAGGGGAGAAGCCAAAAACATTCAGTACTTC. Its translation is CASSQRCSRRRGEAKNIQYF.

The chain has TRBV4-3 and TRBJ2-6; TRBD1 matches 9 bases. J lost 3 bases, V lost 4 bases, and 13 bases had no gene match. Per germline, CDR1 LGHNA and CDR2 YSLEER. This CDR3 has 19 amino acids. Here the CDR3 reads CASSRTARDRAIGANVLTF. The CDR3 coding sequence is TGCGCCAGCAGCCGCACAGCCCGGGACAGGGCGATTGGGGCCAACGTCCTGACTTTC.